A selection of T cell receptor beta chains follows, all from one sample in a study of PD-1 blockade in classical Hodgkin lymphoma. Sequencing used immunoSEQ multiplex PCR; TCRdb keeps in-frame clones, though not all of them. The table shows more than 13,000 clones, with around 80% occurring only once. The sequencing used peripheral blood mononuclear cells (PBMCs), collected before the second cycle of nivolumab. These receptors all come from a human donor with classical Hodgkin lymphoma. Both conserved end residues are part of each CDR3. The D gene is left open where the match is weak. Clone size is shown for a subset of rows, as once, few, many or a class of expanded clone.

J gene | D gene | V gene | clone size | CDR3 DNA | CDR3 protein
TRBJ1-1 | NA | TRBV5-4 | NA | TGTGCCAGCAGCCGAAATACAGGGAGGATGAACACTGAAGCTTTCTTT | CASSRNTGRMNTEAFF
TRBJ2-3 | NA | TRBV7-2 | NA | TGTGCCAGCAGCCACGGACAGCTACTAACAGATACGCAGTATTTT | CASSHGQLLTDTQYF
TRBJ1-5 | TRBD1 | TRBV19 | few | TGTGCCAGTAGTCGACAGGGACATCAGCCCCAGCATTTT | CASSRQGHQPQHF
TRBJ1-1 | TRBD1 | TRBV14 | NA | TGTGCCAGCAGCCAACTGGGACAGTCGAACACTGAAGCTTTCTTT | CASSQLGQSNTEAFF
TRBJ2-7 | NA | TRBV13 | NA | TGTGCCAGCGAACTGGCACAAACCTACGAGCAGTACTTC | CASELAQTYEQYF
TRBJ2-2 | NA | TRBV4-3 | NA | TGCGCCAGCAGCCAAACCTCCCCCTTAGAAGATCTGCCGACTGGGGAGCTGTTTTTT | CASSQTSPLEDLPTGELFF
TRBJ1-4 | NA | TRBV30 | NA | TGTGCCTTAGATGAAGGGATGTTTTTT | CALDEGMFF
TRBJ1-1 | NA | TRBV28 | NA | TGTGCCAGCAGTGTTCAGATACTGAACACTGAAGCTTTCTTT | CASSVQILNTEAFF
TRBJ2-7 | TRBD2 | TRBV7-3 | once | TGTGCCAGCAGCTTATTCGCGGGGGTAGGTGAGCAGTACTTC | CASSLFAGVGEQYF
TRBJ2-7 | TRBD1 | TRBV7-2 | NA | TGTGCCAGCAGCTTGGTGGGACAGAATAACTACGAGCAGTACTTC | CASSLVGQNNYEQYF
TRBJ1-1 | NA | TRBV6-1 | NA | TGTGCCAGCAGCTCTACAGGACTCCCTAAAGCTTTCTTT | CASSSTGLPKAFF
TRBJ1-1 | TRBD1 | TRBV6-1 | NA | TGTGCCAGCAGTGACCGACAGGGGGCGGCTGAAGCTTTCTTT | CASSDRQGAAEAFF
TRBJ1-3 | NA | TRBV19 | NA | TGTGCCAGTAAGGGCCAGGTTGCTGGAAACACCATATATTTT | CASKGQVAGNTIYF
TRBJ2-1 | NA | TRBV9 | NA | TGTGCCAGCAGCGTAGCTATACTCAATGAGCAGTTCTTC | CASSVAILNEQFF
TRBJ2-7 | NA | TRBV29-1 | NA | TGCAGCGTGCAGGTGTTGGACCACGAGCAGTACTTC | CSVQVLDHEQYF
TRBJ2-5 | NA | TRBV4-2 | NA | TGTGCCAGCAGCCAAACCACTAGCAAGACCCAGTACTTC | CASSQTTSKTQYF
TRBJ1-1 | NA | TRBV7-9 | NA | TGTGCCAGCAGCCCCTCGGGATCGAAAGGTGAAGCTTTCTTT | CASSPSGSKGEAFF
TRBJ1-2 | NA | TRBV5-1 | few | TGCGCCAGCAGCTTGGATGTAGGCGACTATGGCTACACCTTC | CASSLDVGDYGYTF
TRBJ1-2 | TRBD1 | TRBV9 | NA | TGTGCCAGCAGCGTAGCAGGGGGCCAGGACTATGGCTACACCTTC | CASSVAGGQDYGYTF
TRBJ2-1 | NA | TRBV2 | NA | TGTGCCAGCAGTGGTTCAAACTACAATGAGCAGTTCTTC | CASSGSNYNEQFF
TRBJ1-6 | TRBD1 | TRBV5-1 | NA | TGCGCCAGCAGCCCACTGGGACAGAATAATTCACCCCTCCACTTT | CASSPLGQNNSPLHF
TRBJ2-5 | NA | TRBV2 | NA | TGTGCCAGCAGGGCTCTCGGAGAGACCCAGTACTTC | CASRALGETQYF
TRBJ1-4 | NA | TRBV7-2 | NA | TGTGCCAGCAGCCCACAGGGAACAACTAATGAAAAACTGTTTTTT | CASSPQGTTNEKLFF
TRBJ2-4 | NA | TRBV2 | NA | TGTGCCACCCAGGCGGATAGAGGCCCCAAAAACATTCAGTACTTC | CATQADRGPKNIQYF
TRBJ2-1 | NA | TRBV7-2 | NA | TGTGCCAGCAGCCTACGTCTGAATGAGCAGTTCTTC | CASSLRLNEQFF
TRBJ1-1 | NA | TRBV6-5 | NA | TGTGCCAGCAGTAGGACAGAGTTGAACACTGAAGCTTTCTTT | CASSRTELNTEAFF
TRBJ1-5 | TRBD1 | TRBV5-1 | NA | TGCGCCAGCCAAGCCATACCGGGACAGAGGCAGCCCCAGCATTTT | CASQAIPGQRQPQHF
TRBJ2-6 | NA | TRBV6-5 | NA | TGTGCCAGCAGTCGACCCACTGGGGCCAACGTCCTGACTTTC | CASSRPTGANVLTF
TRBJ1-2 | TRBD1 | TRBV28 | NA | TGTGCCAGCAGTATGGGACAGATTTTTGGCTACACCTTC | CASSMGQIFGYTF
TRBJ2-2 | TRBD2 | TRBV9 | NA | TGTGCCAGCAGCGTCGGTCCAGCGGGGGGCGAAGGGGAGCTGTTTTTT | CASSVGPAGGEGELFF
TRBJ1-1 | NA | TRBV11-2 | NA | TGTGCCAGCAGCTTAGCACAGACGAACACTGAAGCTTTCTTT | CASSLAQTNTEAFF
TRBJ1-2 | NA | TRBV11-2 | NA | TGTGCCAGCAGCTTAGTAGGCAGGGCCCTAGGCTACACCTTC | CASSLVGRALGYTF
TRBJ1-6 | NA | TRBV30 | few | TGTGCCTGGAGTGTTAGTCTCGGGTCATCTTCACCCCTCCACTTT | CAWSVSLGSSSPLHF
TRBJ1-2 | NA | TRBV6-1 | medium-sized | TGTGCCAGCAGCCGGGACAATACTAACTATGGCTACACCTTC | CASSRDNTNYGYTF
TRBJ2-2 | TRBD1 | TRBV18 | NA | TGTGCCAGCTCACCACTGGGACAGGGGGCCCCCGGGGAGCTGTTTTTT | CASSPLGQGAPGELFF
TRBJ2-3 | TRBD2 | TRBV18 | NA | TGTGCCAGCTCACTAACTAGCGGGGGGGCCTCTGGCACAGATACGCAGTATTTT | CASSLTSGGASGTDTQYF
TRBJ2-7 | NA | TRBV18 | NA | TGTGCCAGCTCACCGATGACCCGCGAGCAGTACTTC | CASSPMTREQYF
TRBJ2-2 | NA | TRBV7-8 | NA | TGTGCCAGCAGCTTAGATTGGGGGGTCGACACCGGGGAGCTGTTTTTT | CASSLDWGVDTGELFF
TRBJ1-1 | NA | TRBV28 | NA | TGTGCCAGCAGTTTTGTCAGAGGGGTGGACACTGAAGCTTTCTTT | CASSFVRGVDTEAFF
TRBJ2-3 | TRBD1 | TRBV14 | NA | TGTGCCAGCAGCCAAGGATGGATAGAACAGGGGGGCATTTTTTCGGATACGCAGTATTTT | CASSQGWIEQGGIFSDTQYF
TRBJ1-2 | TRBD1 | TRBV7-9 | few | TGTGCCAGCAGCTCACTCGGACAGGTCTTGGCTAACACCTTC | CASSSLGQVLANTF
TRBJ2-5 | NA | TRBV9 | NA | TGTGCCAGCAGCGTAGTGGGGGGTGGGCAAGAGACCCAGTACTTC | CASSVVGGGQETQYF
TRBJ1-2 | NA | TRBV27 | NA | TGTGCCAGCAGTTTCTTTGGGGGGCCTTATGGCTACACCTTC | CASSFFGGPYGYTF
TRBJ2-3 | NA | TRBV29-1 | NA | TGCAGCGCCGAGGGTATAGGGACAGATACGCAGTATTTT | CSAEGIGTDTQYF
TRBJ1-6 | NA | TRBV13 | medium-sized | TGTGCCAGCAGCTTAGGAGGGGTTGGGGGATATCGTTCACCCCTCCACTTT | CASSLGGVGGYRSPLHF
TRBJ2-5 | NA | TRBV21-1 | NA | TGTGCCAGCAGCAAACTAGCGGGGGGATTCAAAGAGACCCAGTACTTC | CASSKLAGGFKETQYF
TRBJ1-1 | NA | TRBV7-2 | NA | TGTGCCAGCAGCTACCCCTTTAACACTGAAGCTTTCTTT | CASSYPFNTEAFF